This T cell receptor beta chain comes out of a study of blood T cell repertoires in COVID-19. TCRdb's table, derived via immunoSEQ multiplex PCR, lists solely in-frame clones and lacks some. The sample has under 95,000 clones, roughly 88% seen once. This CDR3 is 16 amino acids long. The ends were cut back, 4 bases at V and 4 bases at J, with 17 bases in the middle. From germline, CDR1 is LGHDT and CDR2 YNNKEL (reference sequence). This sequence originates from a human donor in a cohort sampled during active COVID-19. This rearrangement joins TRBV3-1 (or the pseudogene TRBV3-2) to TRBJ2-1, with D perhaps matching TRBD1 (6 bases). Sequenced: peripheral blood. CDR3: CASSRTVLQIYNEQFF. As DNA, the CDR3 is TGTGCCAGCAGCCGGACAGTGCTTCAAATATACAATGAGCAGTTCTTC.